This T cell receptor beta chain was captured in a study of CD8 T cells in Susac syndrome. Random hexamers were used to reverse transcribe an amount of roughly 0.45 to 1 ug RNA. TCRdb fed the immunoSEQ multiplex PCR reads into MiXCR, producing one record per CDR3 protein. The sample yields approximately 210,000 distinct CDR3 sequences, about 94% seen once. With 7 bases removed from V and 2 bases from J, the gap between germline ends came to 19 bases. There are 16 residues in the CDR3. Germline assignment: CDR1 KGHDR and CDR2 SFDVKD. The sequencing input was CD4+ T cells from PBMCs. The source of this sequence is a human donor with Susac syndrome. The rearrangement joins TRBV24-1 to TRBJ2-5, with a tentative D call TRBD1 (6 bases). CDR3 in amino acids: CATRGRDKGVQETQYF. The CDR3 coding sequence is TGTGCCACCAGGGGTCGGGACAAGGGGGTTCAAGAGACCCAGTACTTC.